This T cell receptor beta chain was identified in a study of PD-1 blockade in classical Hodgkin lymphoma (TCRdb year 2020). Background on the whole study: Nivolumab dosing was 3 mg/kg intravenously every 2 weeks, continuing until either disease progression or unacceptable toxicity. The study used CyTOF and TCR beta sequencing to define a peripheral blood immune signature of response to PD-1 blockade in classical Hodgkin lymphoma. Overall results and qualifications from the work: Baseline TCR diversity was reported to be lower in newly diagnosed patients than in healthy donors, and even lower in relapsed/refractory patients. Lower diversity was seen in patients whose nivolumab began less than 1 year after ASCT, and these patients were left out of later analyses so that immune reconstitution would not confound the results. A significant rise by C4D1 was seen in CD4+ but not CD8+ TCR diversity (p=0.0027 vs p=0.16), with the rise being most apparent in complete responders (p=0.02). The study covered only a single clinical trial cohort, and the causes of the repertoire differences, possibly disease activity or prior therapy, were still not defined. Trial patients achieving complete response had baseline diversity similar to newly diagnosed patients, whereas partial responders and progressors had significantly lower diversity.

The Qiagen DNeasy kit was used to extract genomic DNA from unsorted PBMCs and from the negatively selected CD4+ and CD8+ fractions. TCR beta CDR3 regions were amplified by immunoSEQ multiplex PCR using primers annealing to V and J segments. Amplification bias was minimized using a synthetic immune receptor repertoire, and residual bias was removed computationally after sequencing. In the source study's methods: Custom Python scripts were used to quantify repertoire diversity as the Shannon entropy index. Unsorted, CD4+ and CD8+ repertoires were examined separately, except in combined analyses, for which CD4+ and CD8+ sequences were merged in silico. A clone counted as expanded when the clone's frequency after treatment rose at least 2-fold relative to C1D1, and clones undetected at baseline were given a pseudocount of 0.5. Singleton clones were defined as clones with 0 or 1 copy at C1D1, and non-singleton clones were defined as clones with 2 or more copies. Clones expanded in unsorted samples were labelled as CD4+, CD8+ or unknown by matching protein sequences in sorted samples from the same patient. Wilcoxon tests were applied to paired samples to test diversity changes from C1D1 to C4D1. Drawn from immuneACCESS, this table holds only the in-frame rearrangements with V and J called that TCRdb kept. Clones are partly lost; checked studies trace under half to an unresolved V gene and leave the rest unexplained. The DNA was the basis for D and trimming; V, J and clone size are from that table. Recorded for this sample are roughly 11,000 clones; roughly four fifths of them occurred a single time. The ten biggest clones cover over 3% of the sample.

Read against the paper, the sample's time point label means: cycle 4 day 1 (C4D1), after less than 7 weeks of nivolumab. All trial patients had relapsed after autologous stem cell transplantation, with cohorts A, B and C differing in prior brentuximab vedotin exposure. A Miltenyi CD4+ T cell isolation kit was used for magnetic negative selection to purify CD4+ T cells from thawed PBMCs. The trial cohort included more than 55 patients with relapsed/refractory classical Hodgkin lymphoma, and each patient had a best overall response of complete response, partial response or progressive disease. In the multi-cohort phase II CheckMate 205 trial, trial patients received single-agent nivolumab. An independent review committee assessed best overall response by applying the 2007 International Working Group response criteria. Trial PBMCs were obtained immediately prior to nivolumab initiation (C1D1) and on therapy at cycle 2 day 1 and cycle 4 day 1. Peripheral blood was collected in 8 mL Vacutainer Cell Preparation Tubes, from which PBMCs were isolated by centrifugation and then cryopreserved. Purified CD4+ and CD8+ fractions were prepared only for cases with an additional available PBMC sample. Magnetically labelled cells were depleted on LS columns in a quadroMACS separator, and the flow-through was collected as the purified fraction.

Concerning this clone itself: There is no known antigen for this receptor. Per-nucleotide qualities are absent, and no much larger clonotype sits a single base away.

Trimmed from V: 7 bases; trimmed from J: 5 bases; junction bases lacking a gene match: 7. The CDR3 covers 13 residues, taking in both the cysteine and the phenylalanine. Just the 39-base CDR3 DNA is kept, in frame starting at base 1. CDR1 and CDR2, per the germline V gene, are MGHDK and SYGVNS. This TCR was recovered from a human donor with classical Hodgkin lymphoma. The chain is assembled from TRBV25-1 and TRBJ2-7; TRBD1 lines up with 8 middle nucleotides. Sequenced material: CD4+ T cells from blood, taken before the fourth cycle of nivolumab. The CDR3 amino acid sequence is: CASIPQGVDEQYF. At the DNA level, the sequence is TGTGCCAGCATTCCACAGGGGGTTGACGAGCAGTACTTC.